Here is one T cell receptor beta chain with its context. No antigen is known for it. No base quality information exists; no much larger clone differs at one position. Every donor was a healthy Caucasian. The twin cohort comprised three pairs of female monozygotic twins, all aged roughly 18 to 30 years. RNA for TCR libraries was isolated from peripheral blood mononuclear cells. V trim: 5 bases; J trim: 8 bases; unmatched bases: 26. Counted from cysteine to phenylalanine, this CDR3 has 20 amino acids. Just CDR3 DNA is preserved here, 60 bases in frame from base 1. The germline V gene provides CDR1 MDHEN and CDR2 SYDVKM. The library was prepared using 5' RACE. Instrument used: Illumina HiSeq 2000. A universal primer binding site was introduced by template switching, and a unique molecular identifier was present in the final cDNA, enabling accurate counting of TCR cDNA molecules. First-strand cDNA for TCR alpha and beta chains was synthesized from specific primers in the conserved constant-segment region. To control for contamination, each cDNA library was double barcoded with a SMART-Mk sample barcode plus Illumina barcodes. TruSeq adapter sequences along with Illumina sample barcodes were introduced in two successive PCR steps. The TCR alpha and beta cDNA libraries were sequenced on the Illumina HiSeq platform using custom primers. The paper's processing steps were these. Unique molecular identifiers were extracted from raw reads with MiGEC, and CDR3 positions were determined with MiXCR. Recombination models were inferred per individual with the repgenHMM and IGoR tools using an EM algorithm. The analysis of shared clonotypes was done with the tcR package in R, with sharing normalized by the product of cloneset sizes. To study raw recombination without the effects of thymic and clonal selection, out-of-frame nonproductive sequences were analyzed. The raw public reads went through TCRdb reprocessing: fastp at Q25, MiXCR clone calling, in-frame beta chains kept. Rows matching on CDR3 protein sequence are summarized as one entry with the most common DNA and genes. The authors' filters were not applied to this entry. A total of approximately 600,000 distinct CDR3 sequences appear in this sample, about 7.6% of them only once. Around 1.6% of the sample belongs to the ten largest clones.

These data are taken from a study of identical twins listed by TCRdb under 2016. About the full investigation: TCR alpha and beta repertoires from monozygotic twins, unrelated adults of various ages and cord blood were deep-sequenced to test whether fetal clonotypes persist. To rule out contamination, the twin experiments were replicated at different times with different library preparation protocols. The research as a whole found: A weaker excess of twin sharing was found in beta out-of-frame sequences because the signal-to-noise ratio was lowered by fewer shared sequences. Fewer insertions were carried by abundant cord blood beta clonotypes, a similar but weaker trend appeared in young adult naive repertoires, and no such trend appeared in memory repertoires. In monozygotic twins, out-of-frame TCR alpha sharing was systematically underestimated by recombination models, although the models agreed with sharing between unrelated individuals. Zero-insertion analyses could be partly confounded by invariant T cells such as MAIT and iNKT, although diverse VJ usage argued against such confounding for most clonotypes. Compared with coincidental sharing between unrelated individuals, an excess of low generation-probability sequences was observed among out-of-frame TCR alpha sequences shared between twins. Conclusions relied on cross-sectional statistical analysis, since the same donors could not be followed over many years.

This sample was also put to use in a study of yellow fever vaccine responses in identical twins. Taken from the second paper: According to the authors, the vaccine-induced T cell response in identical twins seemed to be partly convergent and partly specific to each individual. In identical twins, the study followed T cell clones that responded to the vaccine with precision.

The specimen was PBMCs. The chain joins TRBV28 to TRBJ2-1, and TRBD2 matches 8 of the central bases. This sequence was found in a woman aged 18-29 years in good health. Here the CDR3 is given as CASSPLLGGGFGGPYDEQFF. The nucleotide sequence reads TGTGCCAGCAGTCCCCTGCTAGGCGGGGGGTTCGGGGGACCGTACGATGAGCAGTTCTTC.